This entry lists 29 T cell receptor beta chains sequenced from one sample in a study of blood T cell repertoires in COVID-19. Using immunoSEQ multiplex PCR, the repertoire was profiled, and TCRdb retains in-frame clones only, with some absent. The profile covers fewer than 150,000 clones, with 84% appearing a single time and under 15% taken by the ten largest. The sequencing sample was made of peripheral blood. The source of these receptors is a woman aged 25 to 39 who had recovered from COVID-19.

This clone has a single count. This chain connects TRBV7-9 to TRBJ2-7, with D perhaps TRBD1 (6 bases). This CDR3 comprises 12 residues. Germline V CDR1 and CDR2: SEHNR, FQNEAQ (reference sequence). Trimming cost V 1 base and J 6 bases, with 7 bases left between them. CDR3 sequence: CASSLGRGEQYF. CDR3 nucleotides: TGTGCCAGCAGCTTAGGCAGGGGCGAGCAGTACTTC.

J is TRBJ2-5 and V is TRBV5-1, with a possible D match to TRBD2 (7 bases). Germline CDR1 and CDR2: SGHRS and YFSETQ. This CDR3 comprises 16 residues. Trimming pared 4 bases from V and 0 bases from J, leaving 16 bases between. The CDR3 region is CASSTGGGGNQETQYF. In nucleotides, the CDR3 is TGCGCCAGCAGCACTGGAGGGGGAGGGAACCAAGAGACCCAGTACTTC.

The rearrangement joins TRBV5-1 to TRBJ2-3, with D possibly matching TRBD2 (7 bases). V was clipped by 4 bases and J by 4 bases, with 19 bases between them. Looked up from germline, CDR1 is SGHRS and CDR2 is YFSETQ. CDR3 length: 16 residues. The DNA for the CDR3 is TGCGCCAGCAGCCCGGACTGGGGGGGGCGGGCAGATACGCAGTATTTT. Translation gives CASSPDWGGRADTQYF.

This chain joins TRBV30 and TRBJ2-2, with D unclear. This CDR3 has 13 residues. Between the trimmed V and J ends, which lost 0 bases and 6 bases, there was a span of 8 bases. In germline, CDR1 is GTSNPN, CDR2 SVGIG (reference sequence). The CDR3: CAWSVLLPGELFF. The CDR3 bases are TGTGCCTGGAGTGTACTCCTCCCCGGGGAGCTGTTTTTT.

The chain combines TRBV6-5 with TRBJ1-1, with D hard to call. V dropped 7 bases and J dropped 2 bases, with 11 bases sitting between them. Germline V gives CDR1 MNHEY, CDR2 SVGAGI. This CDR3 spans 13 amino acids. CDR3 bases: TGTGCCAGCAACCGGGGATTAAACACTGAAGCTTTCTTT. Translation: CASNRGLNTEAFF.

V and J are TRBV7-7 and TRBJ2-5; TRBD1 or TRBD2 may be the D gene (8 bases each). The CDR3 loop spans 14 amino acids. Germline-derived CDR1 and CDR2 are SSHAT and FNYEAQ (reference sequence). In DNA, the CDR3 is TGTGCTAGCGGGACAGGCCACGAGGGATCGACCCAGTACTTC. It specifies CASGTGHEGSTQYF.

This clone has a handful of counts. This chain links TRBV6-1 with TRBJ1-2, with TRBD1 identical over 7 bases. Germline V gene data show CDR1 as MNHNS and CDR2 as SASEGT. J lost 8 bases, V lost 1 base, and 16 bases had no gene match. This CDR3 is 17 amino acids long. The CDR3 DNA reads as TGTGCCAGCAGTGAAGGAGAGACAGGGATCGGTTTACGGGGCTACACCTTC. Encoded protein: CASSEGETGIGLRGYTF.

The chain carries TRBV15 and TRBJ2-1; no reliable D call. This CDR3 comprises 12 residues. Germline CDR1 reads LNHNV; CDR2 reads YYDKDF (reference sequence). Trimming shortened V by 0 bases and J by 8 bases, and 5 bases separated the two germline ends. The CDR3 here is CATSRDTDEQFF. DNA of the CDR3: TGTGCCACCAGCAGAGATACGGATGAGCAGTTCTTC.

This clone was detected a few times. The chain employs TRBV19 and TRBJ2-3, with 13 bases lining up with TRBD2. In germline, CDR1 is LNHDA, CDR2 SQIVND (reference sequence). V shed 4 bases and J 2 bases; nucleotides not matched to a gene: 3. CDR3 size: 16 residues. CDR3 bases: TGTGCCAGTAGTACACTAGCGGGGGGGCACACAGATACGCAGTATTTT. Protein: CASSTLAGGHTDTQYF.

V gene TRBV3-1 (or the pseudogene TRBV3-2) combines with J gene TRBJ2-7; weak D call: TRBD2 (6 bases). Germline V gene lookup returns CDR1 LGHDT and CDR2 YNNKEL (reference sequence). This CDR3 is 15 amino acids long. Trimming left V 4 bases short and J 1 base short, with 14 bases between. CDR3 DNA sequence: TGTGCCAGCAGCCGTAGTCTAGCGTTTTCCTACGAGCAGTACTTC. The encoded protein is CASSRSLAFSYEQYF.

V is TRBV6-5 and J is TRBJ1-2; D is unclear. The V end lost 2 bases, the J end lost 0 bases, and 10 bases lay between the germline ends. Germline lookup yields CDR1 MNHEY and CDR2 SVGAGI. CDR3 length: 15 amino acids. The DNA for the CDR3 is TGTGCCAGCAGTTACACTCAACAGTCTAACTATGGCTACACCTTC. Its translation: CASSYTQQSNYGYTF.

The J gene is TRBJ2-7, the V gene TRBV7-6; a possible D gene is TRBD2 (6 bases). The V end was cut by 5 bases, the J end by 6 bases, with 20 bases between. The CDR3 has 15 residues. Looked up from germline, CDR1 is SGHVS and CDR2 is FNYEAQ. The CDR3, as DNA: TGTGCCAGCAGCGTGGAAATCCTGGAGGGTTCCGAGCAGTACTTC. Protein product: CASSVEILEGSEQYF.

This chain connects TRBV27 to TRBJ2-6; D may be TRBD1 (5 bases). V gave up 6 bases and J gave up 0 bases, with 12 bases separating them. The V gene's germline CDR1 is MNHEY and CDR2 SMNVEV (reference sequence). This CDR3 is built from 16 residues. In DNA, the CDR3 is TGTGCCAGCAGCATTTACACAGGCTCTGGGGCCAACGTCCTGACTTTC. Protein: CASSIYTGSGANVLTF. The entire variable domain, with the rest obtained from reference TRBV27 and TRBJ2-6, is as follows: EAQVTQNPRYLITVTGKKLTVTCSQNMNHEYMSWYRQDPGLGLRQIYYSMNVEVTDKGDVPEGYKVSRKEKRNFPLILESPSPNQTSLYFCASSIYTGSGANVLTFGAGSRLTVL.

The V call is TRBV24-1, the J call TRBJ2-1, with a weak D call TRBD1 (6 bases). Trimming removed 9 bases at V and 6 bases at J, with 17 bases between. This CDR3 is built from 14 residues. Germline lookup yields CDR1 KGHDR and CDR2 SFDVKD. CDR3 coding DNA: TGTGCCACCTCGGACAGTGGGAAGACCAATGAGCAGTTCTTC. Protein sequence: CATSDSGKTNEQFF.

The rearrangement joins TRBV9 to TRBJ1-2, with TRBD1 as a possible D gene (6 bases). Germline CDR1 is SGDLS and CDR2 is YYNGEE. The CDR3 length is 15 residues. Trimming pared 3 bases from V and 0 bases from J, leaving 12 bases between. This chain's CDR3 is CASSGGLSTNYGYTF. The CDR3 region has the DNA TGTGCCAGCAGCGGGGGGCTCAGTACTAACTATGGCTACACCTTC.

The chain carries TRBV6-5 and TRBJ1-5; the D gene is possibly TRBD1 (5 bases). Per germline, CDR1 MNHEY and CDR2 SVGAGI. The V gene lost 8 bases and the J gene lost 6 bases, with 14 bases spanning the gap. The CDR3 is 13 residues long. CDR3: CASQADKSQPQHF. The CDR3 DNA follows: TGTGCCAGCCAGGCGGACAAGTCTCAGCCCCAGCATTTT.

The chain couples TRBV2 to TRBJ2-7, with 8 bases that match TRBD1. The CDR3 is 14 amino acids. Germline CDR1 reads SNHLY; CDR2 reads FYNNEI. Trimming cost V 5 bases and J 3 bases; bases outside gene matches: 6. Here the CDR3 reads CASSPGQESYEQYF. The CDR3 DNA reads TGTGCCAGCAGTCCGGGACAGGAGAGCTACGAGCAGTACTTC.

This chain uses TRBV21-1 with TRBJ2-7; the listed D gene, TRBD1, was not tested against the DNA. TRBV21-1 is described as a pseudogene. The CDR3 runs to 17 residues. CDR3 nucleotide sequence: TGTGCCAGCAGCCTCCTCCCGGGGACACGACCCTCCTACGAGCAGTACTTC. It codes for CASSLLPGTRPSYEQYF.

This chain connects TRBV10-3 to TRBJ1-1; no reliable D call. Germline-derived CDR1 and CDR2 are ENHRY and SYGVKD. This CDR3 region has 13 residues. Trimming left V 0 bases short and J 4 bases short, with 6 bases between. The CDR3 nucleotides are TGTGCCATCAGTGAGTCGTCGGGCACTGAAGCTTTCTTT. Its protein is CAISESSGTEAFF.

The chain uses TRBV30 and TRBJ2-1; maybe TRBD1 (5 bases). The germline V and J ends were trimmed by 6 bases and 0 bases, with 9 bases remaining between them. This CDR3 spans 13 amino acids. Germline CDR1 GTSNPN, CDR2 SVGIG (reference sequence). The chain's CDR3 is CACDSSSYNEQFF. The CDR3 DNA reads as TGTGCCTGTGACAGTTCCTCCTACAATGAGCAGTTCTTC.

The chain recombines TRBV7-9 with TRBJ2-7, with D possibly matching TRBD2 (6 bases). CDR3 length: 13 amino acids. The V end was cut by 7 bases, the J end by 4 bases, with 14 bases between. Germline V CDR1 and CDR2: SEHNR, FQNEAQ (reference sequence). The CDR3 DNA follows: TGTGCCAGCAAATGGCGGGATGGTTACGAGCAGTACTTC. It yields the protein CASKWRDGYEQYF.

V gene TRBV19 combines with J gene TRBJ1-1; 8 bases align to TRBD1. Germline CDR1 and CDR2: LNHDA and SQIVND (reference sequence). The ends lost 6 bases at V and 5 bases at J; junction bases unmatched: 5. The CDR3 sequence is 13 residues long. Here the CDR3 reads CASSDRGRTEAFF. CDR3 bases: TGTGCCAGTAGCGACAGGGGACGAACTGAAGCTTTCTTT.

The chain links TRBV6-5 to TRBJ1-1; D remains unclear. This CDR3 is 11 amino acids long. The germline V gene encodes CDR1 MNHEY and CDR2 SVGAGI. The V end was cut by 7 bases, the J end by 1 base, with 4 bases between. The CDR3 DNA sequence: TGTGCCAGCACAAAGAACACTGAAGCTTTCTTT. Its protein is CASTKNTEAFF.

V usage is TRBV7-9 and J usage is TRBJ2-5; a weak D match, TRBD2 (5 bases). Per the germline V gene, CDR1 is SEHNR and CDR2 is FQNEAQ (reference sequence). The CDR3 covers 13 residues. Deletions cut 5 bases from V and 5 bases from J, with 12 bases between. The CDR3, as DNA: TGTGCCAGCAGCCCTAGCTCGGGGGAGACCCAGTACTTC. Translation gives CASSPSSGETQYF.

The gene calls are TRBV19 and TRBJ1-4; D gene unclear. The CDR3 totals 13 residues. V lost 5 bases and J 3 bases, leaving 7 bases between the germline ends. CDR1 LNHDA and CDR2 SQIVND come from the germline V gene (reference sequence). CDR3 DNA: TGTGCCAGTAGTCAGCGGGCTAATGAAAAACTGTTTTTT. This sequence encodes CASSQRANEKLFF.

The chain couples TRBV3-1 (or the pseudogene TRBV3-2) to TRBJ2-1; a possible D gene is TRBD2 (6 bases). With 0 bases removed from V and 1 base from J, the gap between germline ends came to 10 bases. Germline values: CDR1 LGHDT, CDR2 YNNKEL (reference sequence). The CDR3 spans 16 residues. CDR3 residues: CASSQDWDSSYNEQFF. The CDR3 DNA is TGTGCCAGCAGCCAAGATTGGGACTCGTCCTACAATGAGCAGTTCTTC.

The J gene is TRBJ1-1, the V gene TRBV19, with 9 bases matching TRBD1. Germline loops: CDR1 LNHDA, CDR2 SQIVND (reference sequence). With V trimmed by 3 bases and J by 4 bases, 6 bases remained unmatched. The CDR3 is 15 amino acids. The CDR3, as DNA: TGTGCCAGTAGTATGGGGCTGACAGGGGGCACTGAAGCTTTCTTT. This translates into CASSMGLTGGTEAFF.

CDR3 nucleotides: TGCGCCAGCAAACAGAGTGGAACAAACACTGAAGCTTTCTTT. Protein sequence: CASKQSGTNTEAFF. This sequence joins TRBV10-2 and TRBJ1-1; D gene unclear. The germline gives CDR1 WSHSY, CDR2 SAAADI. V was pared by 7 bases and J by 2 bases, with 14 bases between. The CDR3 is made up of 14 amino acids.

CDR3 residues: CASSFRTGREQETQYF. For the CDR3, the DNA is TGTGCCAGCAGTTTCAGGACAGGGAGGGAGCAAGAGACCCAGTACTTC. V and J are TRBV27 and TRBJ2-5, with a possible D match to TRBD1 (8 bases). The germline V gene encodes CDR1 MNHEY and CDR2 SMNVEV (reference sequence). V gave up 3 bases and J gave up 2 bases, with 16 bases separating them. This CDR3 contains 16 residues.